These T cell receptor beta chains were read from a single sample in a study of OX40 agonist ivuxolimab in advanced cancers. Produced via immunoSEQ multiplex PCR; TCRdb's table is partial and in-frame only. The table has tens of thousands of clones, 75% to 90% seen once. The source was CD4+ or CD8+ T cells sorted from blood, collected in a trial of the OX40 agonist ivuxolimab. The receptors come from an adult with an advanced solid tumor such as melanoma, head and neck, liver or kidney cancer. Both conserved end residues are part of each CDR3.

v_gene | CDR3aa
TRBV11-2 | CASSSRTGGKTQYF
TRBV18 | CASSRERGTIYF
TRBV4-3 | CASSPSSGTLGETQYF
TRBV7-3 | CASSPHLAGSSTGELFF
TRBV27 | CASSLGVLDGLLYGYTF
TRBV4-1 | CASSQGVGDQQFF
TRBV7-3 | CASRGQPNTGELFF
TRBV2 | CASRRVVMSGETQYF
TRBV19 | CASRSQAGGFQETQYF
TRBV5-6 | CASSLDLRPEGNSPLHF
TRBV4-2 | CASSQNPRDDYGYTF
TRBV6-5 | CASSPGTGWNQPQHF
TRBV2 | CASSDSYQPQHF
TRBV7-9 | CASGPGQSVEKLFF
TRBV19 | CASSSSGTSQETQYF
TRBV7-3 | CASSLSGLAGTSGTQYF
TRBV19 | CASSPSTGHHEQYF
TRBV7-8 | CASSLNAGTMNTEAFF